Below, one TCR beta chain is given with its context. Assay: immunoSEQ multiplex PCR; the TCRdb copy retains only in-frame clones and omits some. The sample has 70,000 to 90,000 clones; 86% are singletons. These data come from a study of blood T cell repertoires in COVID-19. The germline gives CDR1 KGHSH, CDR2 LQKENI. This CDR3 spans 13 amino acids. Trimming removed 2 bases at V and 4 bases at J, with 6 bases between. Sequenced sample: peripheral blood. This TCR was sampled from an older man with COVID-19, enrolled during active disease. The rearrangement links TRBV18 to TRBJ1-3; D is ambiguous. The CDR3 sequence is CASSPSGGNTIYF. The CDR3 DNA sequence: TGTGCCAGCTCACCATCGGGGGGAAACACCATATATTTT.